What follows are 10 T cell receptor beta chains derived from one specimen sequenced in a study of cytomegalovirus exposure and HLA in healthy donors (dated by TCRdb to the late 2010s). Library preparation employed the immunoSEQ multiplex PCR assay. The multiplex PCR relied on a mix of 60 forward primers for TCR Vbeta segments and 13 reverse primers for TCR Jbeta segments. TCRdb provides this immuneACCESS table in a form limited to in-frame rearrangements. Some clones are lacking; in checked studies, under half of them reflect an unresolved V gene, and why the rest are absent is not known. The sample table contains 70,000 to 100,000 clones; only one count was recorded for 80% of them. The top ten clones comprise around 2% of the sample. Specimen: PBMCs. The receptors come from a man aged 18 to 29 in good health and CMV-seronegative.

This CDR3 is CASSARQGAVTGGHF. The CDR3 DNA reads TGTGCCAGTAGTGCCCGTCAAGGGGCCGTGACGGGGGGGCATTTT. The J gene is TRBJ1-5, the V gene TRBV19; D may be TRBD1 (5 bases). Trimming removed 5 bases at V and 15 bases at J, with 26 bases between. Germline lookup yields CDR1 LNHDA and CDR2 SQIVND (reference sequence). The CDR3 sequence is 15 residues long.

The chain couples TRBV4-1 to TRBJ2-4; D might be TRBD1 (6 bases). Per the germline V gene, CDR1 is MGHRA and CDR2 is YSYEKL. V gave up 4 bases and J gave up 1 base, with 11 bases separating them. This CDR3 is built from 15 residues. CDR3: CASSPKGVAKNIQYF. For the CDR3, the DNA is TGCGCCAGCAGCCCCAAGGGGGTGGCCAAAAACATTCAGTACTTC.

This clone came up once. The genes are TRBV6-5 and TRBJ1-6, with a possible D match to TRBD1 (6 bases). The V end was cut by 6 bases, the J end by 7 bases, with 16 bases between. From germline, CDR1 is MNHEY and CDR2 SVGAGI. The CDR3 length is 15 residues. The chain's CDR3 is CASRAQGAENSPLHF. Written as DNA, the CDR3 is TGTGCCAGCAGGGCACAGGGTGCGGAGAATTCACCCCTCCACTTT.

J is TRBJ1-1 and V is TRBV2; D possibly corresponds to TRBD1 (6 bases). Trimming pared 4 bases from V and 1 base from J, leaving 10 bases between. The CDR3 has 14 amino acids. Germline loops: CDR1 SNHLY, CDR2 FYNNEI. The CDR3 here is CASSAQGPNTEAFF. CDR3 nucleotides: TGTGCCAGCAGTGCCCAGGGGCCGAACACTGAAGCTTTCTTT.

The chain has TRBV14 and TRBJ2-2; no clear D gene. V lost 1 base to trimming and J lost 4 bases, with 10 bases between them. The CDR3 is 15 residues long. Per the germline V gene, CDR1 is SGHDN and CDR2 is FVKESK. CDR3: CASSQGRPGTGELFF. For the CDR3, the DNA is TGTGCCAGCAGCCAAGGCCGACCAGGCACCGGGGAGCTGTTTTTT.

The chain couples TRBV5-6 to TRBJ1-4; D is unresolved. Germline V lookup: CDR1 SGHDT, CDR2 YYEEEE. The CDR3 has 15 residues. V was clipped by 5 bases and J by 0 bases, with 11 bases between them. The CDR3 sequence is CASRRVGATNEKLFF. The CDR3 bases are TGTGCCAGCAGACGTGTGGGAGCAACTAATGAAAAACTGTTTTTT.

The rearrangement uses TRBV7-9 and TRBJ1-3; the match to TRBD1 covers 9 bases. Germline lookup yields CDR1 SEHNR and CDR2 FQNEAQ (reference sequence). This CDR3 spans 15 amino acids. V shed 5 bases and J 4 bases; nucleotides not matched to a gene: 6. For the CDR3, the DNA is TGTGCCAGCAGCCCTGGACAGGGGCTGGGAAACACCATATATTTT. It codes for CASSPGQGLGNTIYF.

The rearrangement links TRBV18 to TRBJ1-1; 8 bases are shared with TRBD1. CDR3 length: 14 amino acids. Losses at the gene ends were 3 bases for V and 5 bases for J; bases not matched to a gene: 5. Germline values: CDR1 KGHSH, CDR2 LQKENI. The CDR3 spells CASSPQGAETEAFF. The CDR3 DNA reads TGTGCCAGCTCACCGCAGGGGGCCGAAACTGAAGCTTTCTTT.

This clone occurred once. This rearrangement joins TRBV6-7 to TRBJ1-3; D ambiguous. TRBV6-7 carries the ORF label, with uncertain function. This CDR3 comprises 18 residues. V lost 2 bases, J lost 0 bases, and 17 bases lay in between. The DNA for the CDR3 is TGTGCCAGCAGTTACCCCACCCGGCAGGCCAGCTCTGGAAACACCATATATTTT. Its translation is CASSYPTRQASSGNTIYF.

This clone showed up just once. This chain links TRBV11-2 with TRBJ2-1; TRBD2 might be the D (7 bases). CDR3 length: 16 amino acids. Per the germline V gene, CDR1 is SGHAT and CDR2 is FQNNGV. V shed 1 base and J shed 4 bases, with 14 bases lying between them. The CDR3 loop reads CASSLVWGGSYNEQFF. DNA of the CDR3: TGTGCCAGCAGCTTAGTCTGGGGGGGCTCTTACAATGAGCAGTTCTTC.